A single sample is the source of the 15 T cell receptor beta chains below, sequenced in a study of blood T cell repertoires in COVID-19. The data were produced by immunoSEQ multiplex PCR, yet TCRdb's version contains in-frame clones alone and is incomplete. The data contain 110,000 or so clones, 83% of them singletons. Sequencing was performed on peripheral blood. These receptors were collected from a woman aged 60 to 75 with acute or convalescent COVID-19.

The chain has TRBV11-3 and TRBJ1-1; 7 bases are a match to TRBD1. With V trimmed by 5 bases and J by 1 base, 4 bases remained unmatched. The germline V gene has CDR1 SGHNT and CDR2 YENEEA. The CDR3 contains 14 residues. The CDR3 loop reads CASSQGGPNTEAFF. For the CDR3, the DNA is TGTGCCAGCAGCCAGGGGGGTCCGAACACTGAAGCTTTCTTT.

The chain employs TRBV5-4 and TRBJ2-5; 7 bases map to TRBD2. Unmatched junction bases numbered 2, after V lost 4 bases and J lost 5 bases. There are 12 residues in the CDR3. Germline-derived CDR1 and CDR2 are SGHNT and YYREEE (reference sequence). For the CDR3, the DNA is TGTGCCAGCAGCGTGGGAGGGGAGACCCAGTACTTC. As protein: CASSVGGETQYF. Full variable domain (outside the CDR3, taken from reference TRBV5-4 and TRBJ2-5): ETGVTQSPTHLIKTRGQQVTLRCSSQSGHNTVSWYQQALGQGPQFIFQYYREEENGRGNFPPRFSGLQFPNYSSELNVNALELDDSALYLCASSVGGETQYFGPGTRLLVL.

This chain links TRBV6-2 or TRBV6-3 with TRBJ2-1; D may be TRBD2 (6 bases). V gave up 4 bases and J gave up 8 bases, with 9 bases separating them. The CDR3 contains 12 residues. The germline gives CDR1 MNHEY, CDR2 SVGEGT. The CDR3 DNA is TGTGCCAGCAGTTCACTAGCCCATGAGCAGTTCTTC. It is translated as CASSSLAHEQFF.

This sequence joins TRBV12-3 or TRBV12-4 and TRBJ2-5; weak D call: TRBD1 (5 bases). The V end was cut by 7 bases, the J end by 3 bases, with 12 bases between. The length of the CDR3 is 13 residues. The CDR3 here is CASNLDSEETQYF. CDR3 in DNA: TGTGCCAGCAACCTCGACAGCGAAGAGACCCAGTACTTC.

The chain recombines TRBV7-3 with TRBJ2-1; 8 bases match TRBD2. The length of the CDR3 is 13 residues. J lost 6 bases, V lost 3 bases, and 1 base had no gene match. Germline V CDR1 and CDR2: SGHTA, FQGTGA. CDR3 residues: CASSLGLGNEQFF. The CDR3 DNA reads TGTGCCAGCAGCTTGGGACTAGGCAATGAGCAGTTCTTC. Complete variable domain (other parts from reference TRBV7-3 and TRBJ2-1): GAGVSQTPSNKVTEKGKYVELRCDPISGHTALYWYRQSLGQGPEFLIYFQGTGAADDSGLPNDRFFAVRPEGSVSTLKIQRTERGDSAVYLCASSLGLGNEQFFGPGTRLTVL.

V and J are TRBV7-8 and TRBJ2-7; 11 bases fit TRBD2. The junction had 10 bases not matched to a gene; V was cut back by 5 bases and J by 4 bases. The length of the CDR3 is 16 residues. Germline V gene sequence: CDR1 SGHVS, CDR2 FQNEAQ. The CDR3 sequence is CASSPDPGLAVYEQYF. CDR3 bases: TGTGCCAGCAGCCCCGATCCGGGACTAGCGGTGTACGAGCAGTACTTC.

The genes are TRBV5-4 and TRBJ2-2, with 7 bases aligning to TRBD1. Germline V lookup: CDR1 SGHNT, CDR2 YYREEE (reference sequence). After removal of 4 bases from V and 6 bases from J, the junction contained 6 bases not matched to a gene. CDR3 size: 14 residues. The CDR3 nucleotides read TGTGCCAGCAGCGGAACAGGGGTGGCCGGGGAGCTGTTTTTT. Amino acid sequence: CASSGTGVAGELFF.

The chain is built from TRBV12-5 and TRBJ1-2; D gene unclear. V lost 6 bases and J 8 bases, leaving 22 bases between the germline ends. CDR3 length equals 15 residues. Germline V gene sequence: CDR1 LGHNT, CDR2 FRNRAP. CDR3 in DNA: TGTGCTAGTGGCCTACCCCCTTTGAGAGAGGGAGGCTACACCTTC. Translation gives CASGLPPLREGGYTF.

This clone has only one observation. The chain employs TRBV5-6 and TRBJ1-1; maybe TRBD1 (5 bases). CDR3 length equals 14 residues. Germline CDR1 and CDR2: SGHDT and YYEEEE. Trimming left V 6 bases short and J 0 bases short, with 12 bases between. CDR3 residues: CASNVQGMNTEAFF. The CDR3 region has the DNA TGTGCCAGCAATGTTCAGGGTATGAACACTGAAGCTTTCTTT. The whole variable domain, remainder taken from reference TRBV5-6 and TRBJ1-1, is DAGVTQSPTHLIKTRGQQVTLRCSPKSGHDTVSWYQQALGQGPQFIFQYYEEEERQRGNFPDRFSGHQFPNYSSELNVNALLLGDSALYLCASNVQGMNTEAFFGQGTRLTVV.

V is TRBV7-2 and J is TRBJ2-2, with D maybe TRBD2 (6 bases). V was shortened by 4 bases and J by 7 bases, with 19 bases between the two germline ends. CDR3 size: 16 residues. Germline CDR1 and CDR2: SGHTA and FQGNSA. The CDR3 sequence: CASSSPWDSAGGELFF. CDR3 sequence (DNA): TGTGCCAGCAGCTCTCCTTGGGACTCTGCTGGCGGGGAGCTGTTTTTT.

This chain uses TRBV10-3 with TRBJ2-3; no clear D. Per germline, CDR1 ENHRY and CDR2 SYGVKD. This CDR3 is 14 amino acids long. V was trimmed by 4 bases and J by 0 bases, leaving 8 bases between them. In nucleotides, the CDR3 is TGTGCCATCAGTGTTTCTTCTAGCACAGATACGCAGTATTTT. Protein product: CAISVSSSTDTQYF.

The rearrangement links TRBV6-2 or TRBV6-3 to TRBJ2-1; 9 nucleotides line up with TRBD1. The CDR3 runs 15 residues. V lost 5 bases to trimming and J lost 4 bases; unmatched junction nucleotides: 6. CDR1 and CDR2 (germline): MNHEY, SVGEGT. The CDR3 region is CASSLQGAFYNEQFF. The CDR3 DNA reads as TGTGCCAGCAGTCTACAGGGGGCTTTTTACAATGAGCAGTTCTTC.

The V gene is TRBV5-1, the J gene TRBJ2-2; D ambiguous. Germline V gene sequence: CDR1 SGHRS, CDR2 YFSETQ. The ends were cut back, 7 bases at V and 4 bases at J, with 11 bases in the middle. The CDR3 has 13 amino acids. The CDR3 coding sequence is TGCGCCAGCTCTCCCCCGGTCACCGGGGAGCTGTTTTTT. Its translation is CASSPPVTGELFF.

The chain is built from TRBV24-1 and TRBJ2-7; possible D gene TRBD1, 5 bases. The CDR3 contains 14 residues. V was trimmed by 2 bases and J by 1 base, leaving 8 bases between them. Germline loops: CDR1 KGHDR, CDR2 SFDVKD. The CDR3 loop is CATSDSAGSYEQYF. The CDR3 coding sequence is TGTGCCACCAGTGATTCGGCAGGGTCCTACGAGCAGTACTTC.

The chain combines TRBV5-6 with TRBJ1-1; D call uncertain. V was clipped by 4 bases and J by 1 base, with 8 bases between them. This CDR3 is 13 amino acids long. Germline lookup yields CDR1 SGHDT and CDR2 YYEEEE. The CDR3 loop is CASSVRQNTEAFF. CDR3 DNA: TGTGCCAGCAGCGTTAGACAGAACACTGAAGCTTTCTTT.